The 22 T cell receptor beta chains in this list originate from one sample, sequenced in a study of high-grade serous ovarian cancer treatment subgroups. Tumor samples were taken before definitive surgery or chemotherapy. Assay used: immunoSEQ multiplex PCR; TCRdb lists only in-frame clones, some missing. Among more than 9,500 clones listed, about 90% were seen once. The sequenced sample consisted of tumor tissue. The receptor source for this set is a human donor with high-grade serous ovarian cancer.

As for this clone: The junction departs from germline at one end; a sequencing error may be responsible. The chain uses TRBV10-3 and TRBJ1-2; 7 nucleotides line up with TRBD1. Germline V gives CDR1 ENHRY, CDR2 SYGVKD. The CDR3 is 15 amino acids. The CDR3 spells CASSESPGQFYGYTF. DNA for the CDR3: TGTGCCAGCAGTGAATCGCCGGGACAGTTCTATGGCTACACCTTC.

This sequence joins TRBV28 and TRBJ1-6; D is uncertain. The germline V and J ends were trimmed by 6 bases and 6 bases, with 12 bases remaining between them. Germline-derived CDR1 and CDR2 are MDHEN and SYDVKM. The CDR3 runs 14 residues. CDR3 DNA: TGTGCCAGCAGGATAACAAGCGGTAATTCACCCCTCCACTTT. As protein: CASRITSGNSPLHF.

The V call is TRBV7-2, the J call TRBJ2-2; a possible D gene is TRBD1 (5 bases). Per the germline V gene, CDR1 is SGHTA and CDR2 is FQGNSA. The CDR3 is 15 residues long. V was cut by 7 bases and J by 0 bases, with 12 bases left in between. The CDR3 sequence: CASTQGGPNTGELFF. The CDR3, as DNA: TGTGCCAGCACCCAGGGCGGACCGAACACCGGGGAGCTGTTTTTT.

The chain has TRBV27 and TRBJ1-2; D not resolved. The V end lost 3 bases, the J end lost 0 bases, and 17 bases lay between the germline ends. This CDR3 comprises 17 residues. CDR1 is MNHEY and CDR2 is SMNVEV in the germline V gene (reference sequence). The CDR3: CASSLRWATTANYGYTF. CDR3 bases: TGTGCCAGCAGTTTGCGGTGGGCGACGACCGCTAACTATGGCTACACCTTC.

The CDR3 sequence: CASSGGGAGEKLFF. The CDR3 coding sequence is TGTGCCAGCAGCGGAGGTGGTGCGGGAGAAAAACTGTTTTTT. This chain connects TRBV9 to TRBJ1-4; D gene ambiguous. Germline values: CDR1 SGDLS, CDR2 YYNGEE. The germline V and J ends were trimmed by 3 bases and 8 bases, with 14 bases remaining between them. The CDR3 loop spans 14 amino acids.

This chain links TRBV28 with TRBJ1-2; 9 bases line up with TRBD1. V lost 8 bases to trimming and J lost 3 bases; unmatched junction nucleotides: 10. The CDR3 contains 15 residues. Germline V gene data show CDR1 as MDHEN and CDR2 as SYDVKM. The CDR3 here is CASRGQGTPHYGYTF. In DNA, the CDR3 is TGTGCCAGCCGGGGACAGGGTACCCCACACTATGGCTACACCTTC.

The V and J genes are TRBV5-1 and TRBJ2-3, with 8 bases fitting TRBD2. Unmatched junction bases numbered 5, after V lost 4 bases and J lost 4 bases. This CDR3 has 14 residues. Germline CDR1 SGHRS, CDR2 YFSETQ. The CDR3 here is CASSSGGGPDTQYF. As DNA, the CDR3 is TGCGCCAGCAGCAGTGGCGGGGGGCCAGATACGCAGTATTTT.

This chain connects TRBV6-1 to TRBJ1-1, with unresolved D. V was trimmed by 6 bases and J by 1 base, leaving 9 bases between them. The CDR3 spans 13 residues. The germline V gene encodes CDR1 MNHNS and CDR2 SASEGT. CDR3 DNA: TGTGCCAGCAGATCTACACCGAACACTGAAGCTTTCTTT. This sequence encodes CASRSTPNTEAFF.

This clone was recorded a few times. CDR3 DNA sequence: TGTGCCACCAGCAAACCGGGACAGGGGGCGTATGGCTACACCTTC. The encoded protein is CATSKPGQGAYGYTF. The V and J genes are TRBV15 and TRBJ1-2, with TRBD1 identical over 12 bases. V trimming: 4 bases; J trimming: 5 bases; junction bases outside the gene matches: 5. This CDR3 has 15 residues. The germline V gene encodes CDR1 LNHNV and CDR2 YYDKDF (reference sequence).

The chain combines TRBV7-2 with TRBJ2-2; tentative D call: TRBD1 (6 bases). Germline loops: CDR1 SGHTA, CDR2 FQGNSA. The CDR3 extends over 15 amino acids. V lost 1 base and J 6 bases, leaving 12 bases between the germline ends. CDR3 bases: TGTGCCAGCAGCTTAGGCCAGGGGTTGGCCGGGGAGCTGTTTTTT. As protein: CASSLGQGLAGELFF. Full variable domain (outside the CDR3, taken from reference TRBV7-2 and TRBJ2-2): GAGVSQSPSNKVTEKGKDVELRCDPISGHTALYWYRQSLGQGLEFLIYFQGNSAPDKSGLPSDRFSAERTGGSVSTLTIQRTQQEDSAVYLCASSLGQGLAGELFFGEGSRLTVL.

The CDR3 spells CASSKEDTAGNEKLFF. DNA for the CDR3: TGTGCCAGCAGCAAAGAGGATACGGCAGGTAATGAAAAACTGTTTTTT. The rearrangement uses TRBV21-1 and TRBJ1-4; the listed D gene, TRBD1, was not tested against the DNA. TRBV21-1 constitutes a pseudogene. This CDR3 contains 16 residues.

The chain links TRBV5-1 to TRBJ1-1, with TRBD1 identical over 9 bases. This CDR3 spans 14 amino acids. CDR1 is SGHRS and CDR2 is YFSETQ in the germline V gene. V gave up 5 bases and J gave up 4 bases; unmatched junction bases: 6. The CDR3 DNA reads TGCGCCAGCAGACTACAGACAGGGGGCACTGAAGCTTTCTTT. Its translation is CASRLQTGGTEAFF.

The rearrangement uses TRBV4-3 and TRBJ2-2; 7 bases are a match to TRBD1. Germline V gene sequence: CDR1 LGHNA, CDR2 YSLEER. J gave up 5 bases and V 5 bases, and 14 bases lay outside the gene matches. The CDR3 sequence is 17 residues long. CDR3 bases: TGCGCCAGCAGCGTACAGGGGCGGGTACGGAGGACCGGGGAGCTGTTTTTT. Its protein is CASSVQGRVRRTGELFF.

The chain carries TRBV7-2 and TRBJ1-2; possibly TRBD1 for D (5 bases). The CDR3 runs 16 residues. Per germline, CDR1 SGHTA and CDR2 FQGNSA. Between the trimmed V and J ends, which lost 1 base and 7 bases, there was a span of 19 bases. This CDR3 is CASSLVVGQGLSGYTF. CDR3 nucleotide sequence: TGTGCCAGCAGCTTAGTAGTTGGTCAGGGTCTGAGTGGCTACACCTTC. Supplemented by reference TRBV7-2 and TRBJ1-2, the full variable domain reads GAGVSQSPSNKVTEKGKDVELRCDPISGHTALYWYRQSLGQGLEFLIYFQGNSAPDKSGLPSDRFSAERTGGSVSTLTIQRTQQEDSAVYLCASSLVVGQGLSGYTFGSGTRLTVV.

This chain joins TRBV28 and TRBJ1-5, with TRBD1 identical over 9 bases. J was trimmed by 5 bases and V by 6 bases; bases with no gene match: 5. This CDR3 comprises 14 residues. Germline V lookup: CDR1 MDHEN, CDR2 SYDVKM. The CDR3 bases are TGTGCCAGCAGCCCCGGACAGGGGTATCAGCCCCAGCATTTT. Translating gives CASSPGQGYQPQHF.

This clone was counted only a few times. V gene TRBV7-2 combines with J gene TRBJ2-2; D might be TRBD2 (6 bases). The CDR3 length is 14 residues. The germline V gene encodes CDR1 SGHTA and CDR2 FQGNSA. Trimming removed 5 bases from V and 4 bases from J, with 11 bases in between. CDR3 sequence: CASSKPEGTGELFF. DNA for the CDR3: TGTGCCAGCAGCAAGCCGGAGGGCACCGGGGAGCTGTTTTTT.

The V gene is TRBV29-1, the J gene TRBJ2-1, with 7 bases fitting TRBD2. Germline assignment: CDR1 SQVTM and CDR2 ANQGSEA. V trimming: 0 bases; J trimming: 12 bases; junction bases outside the gene matches: 11. This CDR3 spans 14 amino acids. This CDR3 reads CSVEDSERDPRQFF. The CDR3 nucleotides read TGCAGCGTTGAAGACTCCGAGCGGGACCCCCGGCAGTTCTTC.

The chain links TRBV6-6 to TRBJ2-1, with D perhaps matching TRBD1 (6 bases). This CDR3 has 15 residues. Trimming removed 5 bases at V and 4 bases at J, with 15 bases between. CDR1 is MNHNY, CDR2 SVGAGI, per germline (reference sequence). The CDR3, as DNA: TGTGCCAGCAGTACCCCCGGGACAACGTACAATGAGCAGTTCTTC. Amino acids: CASSTPGTTYNEQFF.

V gene TRBV14 combines with J gene TRBJ1-3; D is unresolved. CDR3 length: 13 residues. Germline CDR1 is SGHDN and CDR2 is FVKESK. The V end was cut by 1 base, the J end by 4 bases, with 5 bases between. The CDR3 DNA reads as TGTGCCAGCAGCCAAGTCCAAGGAAACACCATATATTTT. It translates to CASSQVQGNTIYF.

The V gene is TRBV5-4, the J gene TRBJ1-3; D not resolved. The CDR3 loop spans 15 amino acids. Germline V gives CDR1 SGHNT, CDR2 YYREEE (reference sequence). V dropped 0 bases and J dropped 2 bases, with 9 bases sitting between them. Here the CDR3 reads CASSLAGGPGNTIYF. For the CDR3, the DNA is TGTGCCAGCAGCTTGGCCGGAGGGCCTGGAAACACCATATATTTT.

The chain links TRBV9 to TRBJ1-1; weak D call: TRBD1 (5 bases). In germline, CDR1 is SGDLS, CDR2 YYNGEE. This CDR3 has 15 residues. Trimming removed 0 bases from V and 0 bases from J, with 9 bases in between. CDR3 residues: CASSVEGRLNTEAFF. CDR3 DNA sequence: TGTGCCAGCAGCGTAGAGGGACGGCTGAACACTGAAGCTTTCTTT.

This chain links TRBV7-9 with TRBJ1-2, with D unresolved. Looked up from germline, CDR1 is SEHNR and CDR2 is FQNEAQ (reference sequence). The CDR3 has 13 residues. Trimming left V 2 bases short and J 3 bases short, with 7 bases between. The CDR3 DNA sequence: TGTGCCAGCAGCTTACGACGTGACTATGGCTACACCTTC. Residues: CASSLRRDYGYTF.